A selection of T cell receptor beta chains follows, all from one sample in a study of CD8+ T cells in alopecia areata. Using immunoSEQ multiplex PCR, the repertoire was profiled, and TCRdb retains in-frame clones only, with some absent. The sample carries approximately 150,000 clones, approximately 49% recorded once. The sample in question was CD4+ T cells sorted from blood, obtained at week 0. The source of these receptors is a human donor with alopecia areata. Each CDR3 is given with its conserved first and last residue. A D gene is named only where the DNA matches it firmly. Expanded clones are given a class, and other clones once, few, many or no size at all.

D gene,V gene,clone size,CDR3 length,J gene,CDR3 DNA,CDR3 protein
TRBD2,TRBV7-2,.,16,TRBJ2-3,TGTGCCAGCAGCCCCAGACTAGCGGGAACCACAGATACGCAGTATTTT,CASSPRLAGTTDTQYF
.,TRBV25-1,.,15,TRBJ2-4,TGTGCCAGCAGTGAATATGGTGCCCAGGGAAACATTCAGTACTTC,CASSEYGAQGNIQYF
.,TRBV29-1,few,14,TRBJ2-7,TGCAGCGTTTCCCGGGGTAGGTCGACCAACGAGCAGTACTTC,CSVSRGRSTNEQYF
TRBD1,TRBV29-1,.,12,TRBJ1-1,TGCAGCTCTGAGAGCCACAGGGGTATCGCTTTCTTT,CSSESHRGIAFF
.,TRBV30,.,12,TRBJ1-1,TGTGCCTGGGGCAGGACTCTCACTGAAGCTTTCTTT,CAWGRTLTEAFF
TRBD2,TRBV29-1,once,15,TRBJ2-7,TGCAGCGTGGGAGGGCTAGCGGGAGCTTATTACGAGCAGTACTTC,CSVGGLAGAYYEQYF
TRBD1,TRBV18,.,16,TRBJ2-2,TGTGCCAGCTCATTCACCGGGACAGGCAACACCGGGGAGCTGTTTTTT,CASSFTGTGNTGELFF
.,TRBV7-8,few,14,TRBJ2-5,TGTGCCAGCAGCCCCCTAGCGTTCCAAGAGACCCAGTACTTC,CASSPLAFQETQYF
.,TRBV7-3,.,14,TRBJ1-2,TGTGCCAGCAGCCCAGCCGGGGGAAACTATGGCTACACCTTC,CASSPAGGNYGYTF
TRBD2,TRBV15,few,14,TRBJ2-1,TGTGCCACCGCCGGGACTATAGAGAACAATGAGCAGTTCTTC,CATAGTIENNEQFF
.,TRBV6-1,.,13,TRBJ2-1,TGTGCCACTCAGAGGAGGAACTACAATGAGCAGTTCTTC,CATQRRNYNEQFF
.,TRBV29-1,.,11,TRBJ2-7,TGCAGCGCGAGCTTTGCCTACGAGCAGTACTTC,CSASFAYEQYF
.,TRBV4-3,few,14,TRBJ2-4,TGCGCCAGCAGCCAAGATCGGGCTGGAAACATTCAGTACTTC,CASSQDRAGNIQYF
.,TRBV18,few,14,TRBJ1-2,TGTGCCAGCTCACCACGTCCGCGCAACTATGGCTACACCTTC,CASSPRPRNYGYTF
.,TRBV30,.,13,TRBJ2-5,TGTGCCTGGAGTGTAAGGCCCGGAGAGACCCAGTACTTC,CAWSVRPGETQYF
TRBD1,TRBV29-1,.,14,TRBJ2-2,TGCAGCTCGCGGACAGGCGCGAACACCGGGGAGCTGTTTTTT,CSSRTGANTGELFF
.,TRBV30,once,12,TRBJ1-2,TGTGCCTGGAATTGGTCAGGCTATGGCTACACCTTC,CAWNWSGYGYTF
.,TRBV29-1,few,12,TRBJ1-1,TGCAGCGTGATCAGGGGCAGGACTGAAGCTTTCTTT,CSVIRGRTEAFF
.,TRBV30,once,14,TRBJ1-1,TGTGCCTGGAGTAGTGGGGGATGGAACACTGAAGCTTTCTTT,CAWSSGGWNTEAFF
TRBD2,TRBV29-1,.,12,TRBJ2-7,TGCAGCGTTGAAGGGGAGGGGCCCGAGCAGTACTTC,CSVEGEGPEQYF
.,TRBV9,few,14,TRBJ2-5,TGTGCCAGCAGCGTAGTGGGGAGTGGAGAGACCCAGTACTTC,CASSVVGSGETQYF
TRBD1,TRBV19,.,15,TRBJ2-7,TGTGCCAGTAGTTTTCCGGGACAGGGTATCCACGAGCAGTACTTC,CASSFPGQGIHEQYF
.,TRBV5-1,.,14,TRBJ2-2,TGCGCCAGCAGCGAAGGGGGGAACACCGGGGAGCTGTTTTTT,CASSEGGNTGELFF
.,TRBV30,once,13,TRBJ1-3,TGTGCCGGTCGGCAGACCTCTGGAAACACCATATATTTT,CAGRQTSGNTIYF
TRBD2,TRBV28,.,18,TRBJ2-2,TGTGCCAGCAGTCCTCATGGACTAGCGGGAGTGAACACCGGGGAGCTGTTTTTT,CASSPHGLAGVNTGELFF
TRBD1,TRBV28,few,13,TRBJ2-1,TGTGCCAGCAGTTCGCCTCCGGGACAGGGGTCGTTCTTC,CASSSPPGQGSFF
.,TRBV7-2,.,11,TRBJ2-3,TGTGCCAGCAGCTCGACAGATACGCAGTATTTT,CASSSTDTQYF
TRBD1,TRBV5-1,few,14,TRBJ2-5,TGCGCCAGCAGCCCCGGACAGGTTGGGGAGACCCAGTACTTC,CASSPGQVGETQYF
.,TRBV14,.,14,TRBJ2-7,TGTGCCAGCAGCCTCCTGACGGGCTCCTACGAGCAGTACTTC,CASSLLTGSYEQYF
.,TRBV25-1,once,14,TRBJ2-2,TGTGCCAGCAGGGGAGGAGGGAACACCGGGGAGCTGTTTTTT,CASRGGGNTGELFF
.,TRBV18,.,15,TRBJ2-7,TGTGCCAGCTCACCTACGGCAGTCTCGGGGTACGAGCAGTACTTC,CASSPTAVSGYEQYF
TRBD2,TRBV10-3,.,17,TRBJ2-1,TGTGCCATCAGTGAGTCCAGACTAGCGGGAGTCGTCCATGAGCAGTTCTTC,CAISESRLAGVVHEQFF
TRBD1,TRBV5-1,.,17,TRBJ1-1,TGCGCCAGCAGCGTTTCATTCAGGGGGCGAGTTGGCGCTGAAGCTTTCTTT,CASSVSFRGRVGAEAFF
TRBD1,TRBV9,.,15,TRBJ2-1,TGTGCCAGCAGCCCTCGGGACAGGGGTTTTGGTGAGCAGTTCTTC,CASSPRDRGFGEQFF
.,TRBV29-1,.,15,TRBJ1-4,TGCAGCGTTTGGGAGCGGAGGGGATTAGGTGAAAAACTGTTTTTT,CSVWERRGLGEKLFF
.,TRBV18,few,11,TRBJ2-1,TGTGCCAGCTCACCGGACAATGAGCAGTTCTTC,CASSPDNEQFF
TRBD1,TRBV30,few,14,TRBJ2-7,TGTGCCTGGAGGGGACAGGAGATCTCCTACGAGCAGTACTTC,CAWRGQEISYEQYF
TRBD2,TRBV4-2,.,13,TRBJ2-5,TGTGCCAGCAGCTACGGGAGGGAGGAGACCCAGTACTTC,CASSYGREETQYF
TRBD1,TRBV5-1,.,14,TRBJ2-7,TGCGCCAGCAGCTTGGCGAGACAGGGGAACGAGCAGTACTTC,CASSLARQGNEQYF
.,TRBV7-3,few,14,TRBJ2-2,TGTGCCAGCAGCTCCCGGAGGGGCACCGGGGAGCTGTTTTTT,CASSSRRGTGELFF
.,TRBV15,.,19,TRBJ1-5,TGTGCCACCAGCAGAGAATTCCGGGGACTGATTTATAGCAATCAGCCCCAGCATTTT,CATSREFRGLIYSNQPQHF
.,TRBV4-1,few,13,TRBJ2-7,TGCGCCAGCAGCCGACCTCCAACCTACGAGCAGTACTTC,CASSRPPTYEQYF
.,TRBV7-3,few,11,TRBJ2-7,TGTGCCAGCAGCTTAGAGGACGAGCAGTACTTC,CASSLEDEQYF
TRBD1,TRBV4-3,.,14,TRBJ1-1,TGCGCCAGCAGCCAGGGGGGGGACAGGGCTGAAGCTTTCTTT,CASSQGGDRAEAFF
.,TRBV9,.,13,TRBJ2-7,TGTGCCAGCAGCGAGGGACTCACCTACGAGCAGTACTTC,CASSEGLTYEQYF
.,TRBV30,.,16,TRBJ1-5,TGTGCCTGGAGTAGGGACCGCGGGGCGGGCAATCAGCCCCAGCATTTT,CAWSRDRGAGNQPQHF
.,TRBV20-1,.,11,TRBJ1-2,TGCAGTGCTAGCCCGATTTATGGCTACACCTTC,CSASPIYGYTF
.,TRBV5-1,few,15,TRBJ2-7,TGCGCCAGCAGCTTGGGGCAGGGTCTTTCCTACGAGCAGTACTTC,CASSLGQGLSYEQYF
.,TRBV21-1,few,18,TRBJ2-1,TGTGCCAGCAGCAAACCCGACGGGGGAGCCCTCCTTTACAATGAGCAGTTCTTC,CASSKPDGGALLYNEQFF
TRBD2,TRBV2,once,15,TRBJ2-1,TGTGCCAGCAGTCGACTAGCGGGAGACTACAATGAGCAGTTCTTC,CASSRLAGDYNEQFF
.,TRBV6-6,few,15,TRBJ2-1,TGTGCCAGCACCCAAACCCGCGTCACCAACAATGAGCAGTTCTTC,CASTQTRVTNNEQFF
.,TRBV15,few,10,TRBJ2-5,TGTGCCACCAGCAGCGAGACCCAGTACTTC,CATSSETQYF
.,TRBV30,.,11,TRBJ1-1,TGTGCCTGGAGTAGGGACACTGAAGCTTTCTTT,CAWSRDTEAFF
.,TRBV19,many,12,TRBJ2-2,TGTGCCAGTGGAAAAGAAGGCGGGGAGCTGTTTTTT,CASGKEGGELFF
.,TRBV4-3,.,19,TRBJ2-4,TGCGCCAGCAGCCAAGAGGGGACCCAAGCAGGGTCAGCCAAAAACATTCAGTACTTC,CASSQEGTQAGSAKNIQYF
.,TRBV29-1,.,10,TRBJ1-2,TGCAGCGTTGAATTGAGGGGCTACACCTTC,CSVELRGYTF
TRBD1,TRBV30,.,15,TRBJ2-5,TGTGCCTGGTCCGGGACAGGACGAGGATCAGAGACCCAGTACTTC,CAWSGTGRGSETQYF
TRBD2,TRBV6-5,.,14,TRBJ2-7,TGTGCCAGCAGTGGGGCAGGGAGGGTCGACGAGCAGTACTTC,CASSGAGRVDEQYF
.,TRBV6-5,.,14,TRBJ2-1,TGTGCCACTACCGGGACCCCTATAGTCGGTGAGCAGTTCTTC,CATTGTPIVGEQFF